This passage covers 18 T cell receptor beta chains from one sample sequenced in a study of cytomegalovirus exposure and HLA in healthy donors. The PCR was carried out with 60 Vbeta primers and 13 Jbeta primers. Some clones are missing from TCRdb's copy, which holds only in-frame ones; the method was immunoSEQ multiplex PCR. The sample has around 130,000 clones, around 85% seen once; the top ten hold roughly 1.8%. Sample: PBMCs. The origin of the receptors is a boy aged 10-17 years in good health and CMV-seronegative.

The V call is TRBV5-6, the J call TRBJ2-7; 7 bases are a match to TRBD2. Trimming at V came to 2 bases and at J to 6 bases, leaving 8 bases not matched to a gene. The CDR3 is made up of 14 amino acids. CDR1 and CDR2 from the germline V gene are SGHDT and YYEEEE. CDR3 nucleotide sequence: TGTGCCAGCAGCTTCTGGACTAGGAGGTTCGAGCAGTACTTC. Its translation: CASSFWTRRFEQYF.

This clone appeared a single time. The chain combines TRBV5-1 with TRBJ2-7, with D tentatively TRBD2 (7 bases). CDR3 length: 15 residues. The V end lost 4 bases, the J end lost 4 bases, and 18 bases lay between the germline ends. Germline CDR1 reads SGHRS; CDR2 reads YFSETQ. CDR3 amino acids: CASSRGDTHLYEQYF. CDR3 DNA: TGCGCCAGCAGCCGGGGGGACACCCACCTTTACGAGCAGTACTTC.

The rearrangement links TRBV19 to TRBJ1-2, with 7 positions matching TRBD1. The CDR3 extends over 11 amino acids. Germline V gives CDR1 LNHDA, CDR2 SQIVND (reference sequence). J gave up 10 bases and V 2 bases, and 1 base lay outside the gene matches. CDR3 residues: CASSITGVYTF. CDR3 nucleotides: TGTGCCAGTAGTATAACAGGGGTCTACACCTTC.

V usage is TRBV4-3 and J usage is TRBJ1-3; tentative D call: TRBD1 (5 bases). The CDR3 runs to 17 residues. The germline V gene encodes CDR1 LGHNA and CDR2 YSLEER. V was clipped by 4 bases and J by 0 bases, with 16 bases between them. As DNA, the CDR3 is TGCGCCAGCAGCCGAGAGGTGATAAGGGGCTCTGGAAACACCATATATTTT. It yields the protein CASSREVIRGSGNTIYF.

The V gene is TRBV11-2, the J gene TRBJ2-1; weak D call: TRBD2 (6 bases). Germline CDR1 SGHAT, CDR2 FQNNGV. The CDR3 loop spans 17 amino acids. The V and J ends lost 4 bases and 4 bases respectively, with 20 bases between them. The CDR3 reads CASSSLAAEGLYNEQFF. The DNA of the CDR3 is TGTGCCAGCAGCTCCCTGGCGGCGGAGGGGCTTTACAATGAGCAGTTCTTC.

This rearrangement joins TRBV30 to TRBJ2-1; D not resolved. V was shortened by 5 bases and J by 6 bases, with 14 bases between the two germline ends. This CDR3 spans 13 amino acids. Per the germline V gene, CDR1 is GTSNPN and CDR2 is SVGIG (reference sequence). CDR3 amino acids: CAWHYALRNEQFF. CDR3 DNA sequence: TGTGCCTGGCACTATGCGCTACGCAATGAGCAGTTCTTC.

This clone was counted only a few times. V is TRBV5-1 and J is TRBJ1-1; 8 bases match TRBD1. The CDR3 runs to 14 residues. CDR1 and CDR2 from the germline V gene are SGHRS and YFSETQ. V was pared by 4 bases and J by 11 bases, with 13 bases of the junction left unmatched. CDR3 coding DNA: TGCGCCAGCAGCATATACGACAGGGGCGGGGCGGCTTTCTTT. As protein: CASSIYDRGGAAFF. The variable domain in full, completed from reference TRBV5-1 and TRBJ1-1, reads KAGVTQTPRYLIKTRGQQVTLSCSPISGHRSVSWYQQTPGQGLQFLFEYFSETQRNKGNFPGRFSGRQFSNSRSEMNVSTLELGDSALYLCASSIYDRGGAAFFGQGTRLTVV.

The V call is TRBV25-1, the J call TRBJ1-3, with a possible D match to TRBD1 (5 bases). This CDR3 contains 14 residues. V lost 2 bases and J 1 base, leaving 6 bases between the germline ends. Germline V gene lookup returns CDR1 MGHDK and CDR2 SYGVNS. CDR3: CASSEPGSGNTIYF. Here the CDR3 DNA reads TGTGCCAGCAGTGAACCAGGGTCTGGAAACACCATATATTTT.

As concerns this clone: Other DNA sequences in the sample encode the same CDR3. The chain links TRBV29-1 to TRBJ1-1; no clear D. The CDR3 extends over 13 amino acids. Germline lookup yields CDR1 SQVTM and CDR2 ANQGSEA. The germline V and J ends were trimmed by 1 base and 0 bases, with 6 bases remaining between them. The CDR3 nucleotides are TGCAGCGTTGAAGGGCGGATGAACACTGAAGCTTTCTTT. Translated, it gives CSVEGRMNTEAFF.

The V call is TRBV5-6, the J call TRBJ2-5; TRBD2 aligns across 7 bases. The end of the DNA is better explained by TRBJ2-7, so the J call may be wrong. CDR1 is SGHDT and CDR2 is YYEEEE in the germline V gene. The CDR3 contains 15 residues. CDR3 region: CASSPGGSGSYEQYF. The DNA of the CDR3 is TGTGCCAGCAGCCCGGGGGGTAGCGGATCCTACGAGCAGTACTTC.

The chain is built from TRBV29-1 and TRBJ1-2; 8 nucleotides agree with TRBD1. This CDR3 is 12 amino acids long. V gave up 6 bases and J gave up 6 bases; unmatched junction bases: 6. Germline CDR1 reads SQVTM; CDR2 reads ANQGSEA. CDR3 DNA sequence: TGCAGCGTGGACAGGGATGATAATGGCTACACCTTC. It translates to CSVDRDDNGYTF.

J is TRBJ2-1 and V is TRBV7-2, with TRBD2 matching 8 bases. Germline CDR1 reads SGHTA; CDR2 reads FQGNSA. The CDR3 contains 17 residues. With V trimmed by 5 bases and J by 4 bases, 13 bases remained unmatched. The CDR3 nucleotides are TGTGCCAGCAGCCCCCCCGGGACTAGGTGGGGATACAATGAGCAGTTCTTC. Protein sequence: CASSPPGTRWGYNEQFF.

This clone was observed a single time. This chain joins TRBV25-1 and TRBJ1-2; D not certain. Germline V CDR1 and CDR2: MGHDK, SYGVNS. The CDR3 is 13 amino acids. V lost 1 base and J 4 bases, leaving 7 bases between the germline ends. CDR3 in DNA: TGTGCCAGCAGTGAATCGATCGGCTATGGCTACACCTTC. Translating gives CASSESIGYGYTF.

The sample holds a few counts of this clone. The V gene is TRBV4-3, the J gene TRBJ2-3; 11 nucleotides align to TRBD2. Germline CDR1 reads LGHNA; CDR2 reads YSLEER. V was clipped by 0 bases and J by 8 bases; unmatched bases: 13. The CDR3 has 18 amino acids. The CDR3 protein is CASSQDRGTSGIIGTQYF. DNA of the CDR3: TGCGCCAGCAGCCAAGATCGAGGGACTAGCGGAATCATTGGTACGCAGTATTTT.

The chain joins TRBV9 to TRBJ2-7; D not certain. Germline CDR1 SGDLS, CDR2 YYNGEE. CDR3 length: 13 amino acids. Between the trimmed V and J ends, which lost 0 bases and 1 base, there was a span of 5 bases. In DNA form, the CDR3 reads TGTGCCAGCAGCGTAGACGAGTCCTACGAGCAGTACTTC. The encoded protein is CASSVDESYEQYF.

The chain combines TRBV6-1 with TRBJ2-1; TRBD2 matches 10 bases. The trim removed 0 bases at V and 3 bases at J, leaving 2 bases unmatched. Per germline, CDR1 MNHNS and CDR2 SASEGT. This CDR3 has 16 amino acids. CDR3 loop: CASSEALAGVYNEQFF. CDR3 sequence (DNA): TGTGCCAGCAGTGAAGCGCTAGCGGGAGTCTACAATGAGCAGTTCTTC.

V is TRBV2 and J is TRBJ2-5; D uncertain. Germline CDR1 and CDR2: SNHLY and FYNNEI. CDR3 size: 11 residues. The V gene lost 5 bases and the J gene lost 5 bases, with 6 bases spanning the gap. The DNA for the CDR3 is TGTGCCAGCAGTACGAGGGAGACCCAGTACTTC. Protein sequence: CASSTRETQYF.

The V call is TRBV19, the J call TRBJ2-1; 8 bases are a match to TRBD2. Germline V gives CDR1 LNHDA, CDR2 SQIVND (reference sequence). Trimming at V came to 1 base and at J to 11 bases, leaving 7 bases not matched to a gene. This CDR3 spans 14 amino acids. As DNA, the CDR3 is TGTGCCAGTAGTATAGCGGGGACTAGGTTGCAGCAGTTCTTC. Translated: CASSIAGTRLQQFF.